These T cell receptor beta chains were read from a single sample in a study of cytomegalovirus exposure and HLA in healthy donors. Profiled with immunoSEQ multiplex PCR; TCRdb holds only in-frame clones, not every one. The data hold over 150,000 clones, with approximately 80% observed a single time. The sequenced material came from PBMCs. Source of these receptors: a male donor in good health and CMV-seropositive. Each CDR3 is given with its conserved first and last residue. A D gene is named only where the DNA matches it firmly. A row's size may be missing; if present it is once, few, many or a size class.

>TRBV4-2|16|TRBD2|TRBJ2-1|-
TGTGCCAGCAGCCAAGATTCGCTAGCGGGGGGGCCTCAGCAGTTCTTC
CASSQDSLAGGPQQFF
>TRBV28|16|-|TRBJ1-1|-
TGTGCCAGCAGCTCCTATGCATGGACACCAAACACTGAAGCTTTCTTT
CASSSYAWTPNTEAFF
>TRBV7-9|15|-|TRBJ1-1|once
TGTTCCAGCAGTCGACAGTGGTCGCGGAACACTGAAGCTTTCTTT
CSSSRQWSRNTEAFF
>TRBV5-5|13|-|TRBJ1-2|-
TGTGCCAGCAGCTTGGGACATTCCTATGGCTACACCTTC
CASSLGHSYGYTF
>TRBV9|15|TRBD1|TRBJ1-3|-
TGTGCCAGCAGCGAGCGGACAGGGGCAGGGGACACCATATATTTT
CASSERTGAGDTIYF
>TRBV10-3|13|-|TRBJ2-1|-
TGTGCCAGCAGGGTGGGTAACAGGAATGAGCAGTTCTTC
CASRVGNRNEQFF
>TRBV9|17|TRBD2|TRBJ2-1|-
TGTGCCAGCAGCGGGCGTGGGGCTAGCGGGGGGTATGGGGAGCAGTTCTTC
CASSGRGASGGYGEQFF
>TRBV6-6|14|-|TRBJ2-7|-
TGTGCCAGCAGTTACAGTGTTGTCGGTTTCGAGCAGTACTTC
CASSYSVVGFEQYF
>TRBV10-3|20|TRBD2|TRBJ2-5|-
TGTGCCATCAGTGATCTAAATCCGGGACTAGCGGGGGGTTGGGAAGAGACCCAGTACTTC
CAISDLNPGLAGGWEETQYF
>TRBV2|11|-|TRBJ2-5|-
TGTGCCAGCAGTGTCCCCGAGGAGCAGTACTTC
CASSVPEEQYF
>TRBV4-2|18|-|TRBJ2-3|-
TGTGCCAGCAGCCAAGTTACAATCGACAGGCCCCTTTGGGATACGCAGTATTTT
CASSQVTIDRPLWDTQYF
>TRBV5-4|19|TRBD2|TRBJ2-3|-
TGTGCCAGCAGCTTGCAACTAGCGGGGGGCCTCTCCCCCACAGATACGCAGTATTTT
CASSLQLAGGLSPTDTQYF
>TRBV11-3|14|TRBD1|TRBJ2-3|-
TGTGCCAGCAGCCCCGGACAGGCCACAGATACGCAGTATTTT
CASSPGQATDTQYF
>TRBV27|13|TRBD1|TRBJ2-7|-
TGTGCCAGCAGTGCCGGGACAGTCTACGAGCAGTACTTC
CASSAGTVYEQYF
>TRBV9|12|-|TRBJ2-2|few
TGTGCCAGCGGCTTCAACACCGGGGAGCTGTTTTTT
CASGFNTGELFF
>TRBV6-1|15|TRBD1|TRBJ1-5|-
TGTGCCAGCAGTGAGGAGGACAGGATCAATCAGCCCCAGCATTTT
CASSEEDRINQPQHF
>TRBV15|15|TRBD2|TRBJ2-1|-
TGTGCCACCAGCGGCCCTAGCGGGGGGGCCGGTGAGCAGTTCTTC
CATSGPSGGAGEQFF
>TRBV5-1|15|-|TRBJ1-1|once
TGCGCCAGCAGCTTGCATGGGTCGGGGAACACTGAAGCTTTCTTT
CASSLHGSGNTEAFF
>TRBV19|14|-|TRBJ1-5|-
TGTGCCAGTAGTGAACAGGCTAGCAATCAGCCCCAGCATTTT
CASSEQASNQPQHF
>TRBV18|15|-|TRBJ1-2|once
TGTGCCAGCTCACCCATGGTGGACACTAACTATGGCTACACCTTC
CASSPMVDTNYGYTF
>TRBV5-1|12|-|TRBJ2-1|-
TGCGCCAGCAGCTTGGGGGACTATGAGCAGTTCTTC
CASSLGDYEQFF
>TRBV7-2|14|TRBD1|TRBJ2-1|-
TGTGCCAGCAGCTTTGACAGGGGGCCGAATGAGCAGTTCTTC
CASSFDRGPNEQFF
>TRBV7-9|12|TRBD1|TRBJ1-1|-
TGTTCCAGCAGCTTCGGGACAGCTGAAGCTTTCTTT
CSSSFGTAEAFF
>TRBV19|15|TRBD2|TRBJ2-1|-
TGTGCCAGTAGTAAAGATAGCGGGGTATACAATGAGCAGTTCTTC
CASSKDSGVYNEQFF
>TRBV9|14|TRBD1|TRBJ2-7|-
TGTGCCAGCAGCCCCGGGACAGGGAACTACGAGCAGTACTTC
CASSPGTGNYEQYF
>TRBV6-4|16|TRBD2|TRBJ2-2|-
TGTGCCAGCAGTGACTTCGGCGGGGGGGCCGTCGGGGAGCTGTTTTTT
CASSDFGGGAVGELFF
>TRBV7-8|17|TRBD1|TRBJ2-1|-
TGTGCCAGCAGCTTACGAGGGGGCCTCAGCTCCTACAATGAGCAGTTCTTC
CASSLRGGLSSYNEQFF
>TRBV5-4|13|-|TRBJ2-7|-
TGTGCCAGCAGTTTTGGACAGATCTACGAGCAGTACTTC
CASSFGQIYEQYF
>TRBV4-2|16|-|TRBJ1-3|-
TGTGCCAGCAGCGCTAAGGACAGTTTATCTGGAAACACCATATATTTT
CASSAKDSLSGNTIYF
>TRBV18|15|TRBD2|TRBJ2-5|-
TGTGCCAGCTCACCACAGGGACTAGCCCAAGAGACCCAGTACTTC
CASSPQGLAQETQYF
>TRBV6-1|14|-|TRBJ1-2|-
TGTGCCAGCAGTGAAGGTCGGGGGAACTATGGCTACACCTTC
CASSEGRGNYGYTF
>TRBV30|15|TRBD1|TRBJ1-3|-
TGTGCCTGGGGGAGGACAGGGAACTTTGGAAACACCATATATTTT
CAWGRTGNFGNTIYF
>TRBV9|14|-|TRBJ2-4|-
TGTGCCAGCAGCGTAGAACTGAATAAAAACATTCAGTACTTC
CASSVELNKNIQYF
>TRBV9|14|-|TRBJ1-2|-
TGTGCCAGCAGCAGACAGACAGTCAACTATGGCTACACCTTC
CASSRQTVNYGYTF
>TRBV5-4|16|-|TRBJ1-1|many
TGTGCCAGCAGGGACAGTTGGCTTCCTTTGAACACTGAAGCTTTCTTT
CASRDSWLPLNTEAFF